The 32 T cell receptor beta chains below come from one sample, sequenced in a study of shared clonotypes between healthy human individuals. Selected positively for CCR7 and CD45RO-negative, naive CD8 cells excluded terminally differentiated effector memory CD45RA+ cells. Assay: immunoSEQ multiplex PCR; the TCRdb copy retains only in-frame clones and omits some. The sample has about 2.1 million clones, around 93% seen once. The sequenced sample consisted of naive CD8+ T cells from PBMCs. The receptors come from a man younger than 35 in good health. Some clones in this sample may be carry-over from other donors' samples.

This clone was observed a handful of times. Additional DNA sequences in this sample encode the identical CDR3. The chain links TRBV27 to TRBJ1-1; D uncertain. CDR3 length equals 13 residues. V was clipped by 0 bases and J by 6 bases, with 8 bases between them. Germline CDR1 and CDR2: MNHEY and SMNVEV (reference sequence). This CDR3 reads CASSLSGSPEAFF. The CDR3 DNA sequence: TGTGCCAGCAGTTTATCGGGGTCCCCTGAAGCTTTCTTT.

The rearrangement uses TRBV11-1 and TRBJ1-1; 9 nucleotides line up with TRBD1. The J segment lost 7 bases and the V segment lost 4 bases, leaving 1 base of the junction unmatched. The germline V gene encodes CDR1 SGHAT and CDR2 FQDESV (reference sequence). The CDR3 spans 12 residues. In nucleotides, the CDR3 is TGTGCCAGCAGCTCGACAGGGGGTGAAGCTTTCTTT. Translated: CASSSTGGEAFF.

This chain connects TRBV29-1 to TRBJ1-2, with a tentative D call TRBD1 (5 bases). Trimming took 7 bases from V and 5 from J, leaving 20 bases between them. Germline V lookup: CDR1 SQVTM, CDR2 ANQGSEA. This CDR3 spans 14 amino acids. CDR3: CSALSSGRQYGYTF. The CDR3, as DNA: TGCAGCGCACTCTCTTCGGGACGGCAGTATGGCTACACCTTC. The full variable domain, completed using reference TRBV29-1 and TRBJ1-2, is SAVISQKPSRDICQRGTSLTIQCQVDSQVTMMFWYRQQPGQSLTLIATANQGSEATYESGFVIDKFPISRPNLTFSTLTVSNMSPEDSSIYLCSALSSGRQYGYTFGSGTRLTVV.

CDR3 residues: CASSFSVRGSYNEQFF. CDR3 in DNA: TGTGCCAGCAGCTTTAGTGTCAGGGGCTCCTACAATGAGCAGTTCTTC. The chain joins TRBV7-2 to TRBJ2-1, with D possibly TRBD1 on 6 matching bases. This CDR3 has 16 amino acids. Trimming stripped 3 bases from V and 0 bases from J, with 12 bases between. From germline, CDR1 is SGHTA and CDR2 FQGNSA.

The chain combines TRBV7-2 with TRBJ2-1; 9 bases align to TRBD2. This CDR3 comprises 18 residues. With 2 bases clipped from V and 3 bases from J, the junction kept 11 bases outside the gene matches. Germline values: CDR1 SGHTA, CDR2 FQGNSA. CDR3 region: CASSLPLRAGGHYNEQFF. The DNA for the CDR3 is TGTGCCAGCAGCTTACCACTCCGAGCGGGAGGACACTACAATGAGCAGTTCTTC.

The chain recombines TRBV28 with TRBJ2-1; no clear D. Trimming stripped 2 bases from V and 6 bases from J, with 5 bases between. This CDR3 is built from 12 residues. Germline values: CDR1 MDHEN, CDR2 SYDVKM. The CDR3 sequence is CASSLNVNEQFF. The CDR3 nucleotides read TGTGCCAGCAGTTTAAACGTCAATGAGCAGTTCTTC.

The count of this clone is one. The CDR3 DNA is TGTGCCAGCAGCCTGAGCGGGGGGGCCCTATACAATGAGCAGTTCTTC. Translated, it gives CASSLSGGALYNEQFF. The chain joins TRBV5-6 to TRBJ2-1, with 10 positions matching TRBD2. V shed 4 bases, J shed 4 bases, and the junction held 8 bases outside the gene matches. This CDR3 is built from 16 residues. The V gene's germline CDR1 is SGHDT and CDR2 YYEEEE.

The rearrangement uses TRBV7-9 and TRBJ2-3; 12 bases are a match to TRBD2. Per the germline V gene, CDR1 is SEHNR and CDR2 is FQNEAQ (reference sequence). The CDR3 consists of 15 residues. V gave up 5 bases and J gave up 7 bases; unmatched junction bases: 7. CDR3 DNA sequence: TGTGCCAGCAGCCCACCTAGCGGGAGGGCCTATACGCAGTATTTT. Protein: CASSPPSGRAYTQYF. Full variable domain (rest looked up from reference TRBV7-9 and TRBJ2-3): DTGVSQNPRHKITKRGQNVTFRCDPISEHNRLYWYRQTLGQGPEFLTYFQNEAQLEKSRLLSDRFSAERPKGSFSTLEIQRTEQGDSAMYLCASSPPSGRAYTQYFGPGTRLTVL.

The genes are TRBV5-1 and TRBJ2-1; D is undetermined. V was trimmed by 0 bases and J by 8 bases, leaving 6 bases between them. CDR1 and CDR2 (germline): SGHRS, YFSETQ. CDR3 length: 12 amino acids. The DNA of the CDR3 is TGCGCCAGCAGCTTGGGGTATTATGAGCAGTTCTTC. The encoded protein is CASSLGYYEQFF.

This chain links TRBV5-5 with TRBJ1-5; no clear D gene. The CDR3 extends over 16 amino acids. Trimming left V 1 base short and J 2 bases short, with 13 bases between. The germline gives CDR1 SGHKS, CDR2 YYEKEE (reference sequence). CDR3 DNA: TGTGCCAGCAGCTTGTATCCCGAGCTGGGCAATCAGCCCCAGCATTTT. Protein product: CASSLYPELGNQPQHF.

The chain employs TRBV9 and TRBJ1-5, with TRBD1 identical over 7 bases. Germline lookup yields CDR1 SGDLS and CDR2 YYNGEE. The CDR3 is 15 residues long. Trimming at V came to 4 bases and at J to 0 bases, leaving 4 bases not matched to a gene. The CDR3 sequence is CASSQGGNSNQPQHF. As DNA, the CDR3 is TGTGCCAGCAGCCAGGGGGGAAATAGCAATCAGCCCCAGCATTTT.

This sequence joins TRBV10-3 and TRBJ1-1; 8 bases line up with TRBD1. CDR3 length: 16 amino acids. J was trimmed by 0 bases and V by 2 bases; bases with no gene match: 5. Germline V CDR1 and CDR2: ENHRY, SYGVKD. CDR3 region: CAISEGQGLLNTEAFF. The CDR3 coding sequence is TGTGCCATCAGTGAGGGACAGGGACTTCTGAACACTGAAGCTTTCTTT.

The chain couples TRBV29-1 to TRBJ1-1; D is unclear. V lost 7 bases and J 1 base, leaving 10 bases between the germline ends. In germline, CDR1 is SQVTM, CDR2 ANQGSEA. This CDR3 is 12 amino acids long. DNA for the CDR3: TGCAGCGAAGATAGAAGGAACACTGAAGCTTTCTTT. It yields the protein CSEDRRNTEAFF.

The rearrangement links TRBV7-6 to TRBJ2-1; weak D call: TRBD2 (6 bases). CDR1 and CDR2 from the germline V gene are SGHVS and FNYEAQ. This CDR3 comprises 18 residues. Trimming removed 1 base at V and 0 bases at J, with 16 bases between. CDR3 protein: CASSLGSGGRLSYNEQFF. Written as DNA, the CDR3 is TGTGCCAGCAGCTTAGGGTCTGGTGGGAGGCTCTCCTACAATGAGCAGTTCTTC.

This clone was observed once. The J gene is TRBJ1-2, the V gene TRBV7-2, with 9 bases aligning to TRBD1. V trimming: 1 base; J trimming: 2 bases; junction bases outside the gene matches: 11. This CDR3 has 18 amino acids. Germline V gene sequence: CDR1 SGHTA, CDR2 FQGNSA. CDR3 loop: CASSLGRTGDKLNYGYTF. The CDR3, as DNA: TGTGCCAGCAGCTTAGGGCGGACAGGGGATAAACTCAACTATGGCTACACCTTC.

With regard to this clone: The sample carries other DNA sequences with the same CDR3. The chain links TRBV7-9 to TRBJ1-2, with D possibly TRBD1 on 5 matching bases. Trimming took off 3 bases at V and 8 bases at J, with 10 bases between the two ends. The V gene's germline CDR1 is SEHNR and CDR2 FQNEAQ (reference sequence). This CDR3 has 12 residues. DNA for the CDR3: TGTGCCAGCAGCTTTGGGCAGGGCGGCTACACCTTC. Its protein is CASSFGQGGYTF.

The chain employs TRBV11-2 and TRBJ2-4; 7 bases match TRBD1. Per germline, CDR1 SGHAT and CDR2 FQNNGV. J was trimmed by 0 bases and V by 5 bases; bases with no gene match: 10. The length of the CDR3 is 17 residues. The CDR3 bases are TGTGCCAGCAGCCCCCGGGACAGACCCCTAGCCAAAAACATTCAGTACTTC. This codes for CASSPRDRPLAKNIQYF.

The chain links TRBV7-3 to TRBJ1-1, with unresolved D. Trimming took off 0 bases at V and 0 bases at J, with 8 bases between the two ends. CDR1 and CDR2 (germline): SGHTA, FQGTGA. CDR3 size: 15 residues. CDR3 nucleotide sequence: TGTGCCAGCAGCTTAACCAGTAGTATGAACACTGAAGCTTTCTTT. Protein sequence: CASSLTSSMNTEAFF.

V is TRBV27 and J is TRBJ2-3; either TRBD1 or TRBD2 may fit D (5 bases each). V lost 5 bases and J 6 bases, leaving 21 bases between the germline ends. Looked up from germline, CDR1 is MNHEY and CDR2 is SMNVEV (reference sequence). The CDR3 has 16 residues. As DNA, the CDR3 is TGTGCCAGCAGTCCCCGGGGACCGACGGTTTGGGATACGCAGTATTTT. This gives the protein CASSPRGPTVWDTQYF.

The chain joins TRBV28 to TRBJ1-2; D possibly corresponds to TRBD1 (5 bases). There are 15 residues in the CDR3. The V gene lost 2 bases and the J gene lost 3 bases, with 13 bases spanning the gap. Per germline, CDR1 MDHEN and CDR2 SYDVKM. In nucleotides, the CDR3 is TGTGCCAGCAGTTTACATACTCAGGGCGACTATGGCTACACCTTC. It is translated as CASSLHTQGDYGYTF.

The rearrangement uses TRBV28 and TRBJ2-2, with 11 bases that match TRBD2. Germline V gene sequence: CDR1 MDHEN, CDR2 SYDVKM. The CDR3 loop spans 17 amino acids. After removal of 1 base from V and 5 bases from J, the junction contained 6 bases not matched to a gene. The CDR3 reads CASSLFVAGGRTGELFF. The CDR3, as DNA: TGTGCCAGCAGTTTATTCGTAGCGGGAGGGCGTACCGGGGAGCTGTTTTTT.

V gene TRBV6-1 combines with J gene TRBJ2-4; D is undetermined. Germline V CDR1 and CDR2: MNHNS, SASEGT. The CDR3 loop spans 12 amino acids. The V end was cut by 1 base, the J end by 8 bases, with 6 bases between. The DNA of the CDR3 is TGTGCCAGCAGTGAAGAGCTTCACATTCAGTACTTC. Translating gives CASSEELHIQYF.

The chain couples TRBV19 to TRBJ2-7; no firm D call. V lost 6 bases and J 5 bases, leaving 11 bases between the germline ends. This CDR3 contains 12 residues. Germline CDR1 is LNHDA and CDR2 is SQIVND (reference sequence). DNA for the CDR3: TGTGCCAGTAGGGGTGAGACCAACGAGCAGTACTTC. Amino acid sequence: CASRGETNEQYF.

The CDR3 spells CASSWGRAITDTQYF. The DNA for the CDR3 is TGTGCCAGCAGCTGGGGGCGGGCGATCACAGATACGCAGTATTTT. V is TRBV7-3 and J is TRBJ2-3; tentative D call: TRBD1 (6 bases). Trimming stripped 4 bases from V and 2 bases from J, with 13 bases between. Germline CDR1 and CDR2: SGHTA and FQGTGA. The CDR3 loop spans 15 amino acids.

The genes are TRBV28 and TRBJ2-7, with no clear D. The germline V and J ends were trimmed by 7 bases and 1 base, with 11 bases remaining between them. The CDR3 totals 13 residues. Germline V gene sequence: CDR1 MDHEN, CDR2 SYDVKM. Here the CDR3 reads CASIMDGSYEQYF. The CDR3 region has the DNA TGTGCCAGCATCATGGACGGATCCTACGAGCAGTACTTC.

This chain connects TRBV30 to TRBJ1-2; the D is unclear. The CDR3 is made up of 11 amino acids. The germline CDR1 and CDR2 sequences are GTSNPN and SVGIG (reference sequence). The CDR3 DNA reads TGTGCGGCGGTGGGTTTTTATGGCTACACCTTC. Residues: CAAVGFYGYTF. The full variable domain, its missing parts supplied by reference TRBV30 and TRBJ1-2, is SQTIHQWPATLVQPVGSPLSLECTVEGTSNPNLYWYRQAAGRGLQLLFYSVGIGQISSEVPQNLSASRPQDRQFILSSKKLLLSDSGFYLCAAVGFYGYTFGSGTRLTVV.

The CDR3 DNA reads TGTGCCAGCAGCTTACCGGGACCGAGCTCCTACGAGCAGTACTTC. Its protein is CASSLPGPSSYEQYF. The genes are TRBV7-9 and TRBJ2-7, with D perhaps given as TRBD1 or TRBD2 (5 bases each). The V gene lost 2 bases and the J gene lost 0 bases, with 11 bases spanning the gap. The CDR3 contains 15 residues. The germline CDR1 and CDR2 sequences are SEHNR and FQNEAQ (reference sequence).

This clone appeared once. V is TRBV27 and J is TRBJ1-4; D might be TRBD1 (6 bases). Germline loops: CDR1 MNHEY, CDR2 SMNVEV (reference sequence). Trimming took off 1 base at V and 1 base at J, with 13 bases between the two ends. The CDR3 consists of 17 residues. The CDR3: CASSLYFGDKTNEKLFF. CDR3 bases: TGTGCCAGCAGTTTATATTTCGGGGACAAAACTAATGAAAAACTGTTTTTT. Filled out from reference TRBV27 and TRBJ1-4, the complete variable domain reads EAQVTQNPRYLITVTGKKLTVTCSQNMNHEYMSWYRQDPGLGLRQIYYSMNVEVTDKGDVPEGYKVSRKEKRNFPLILESPSPNQTSLYFCASSLYFGDKTNEKLFFGSGTQLSVL.

This chain uses TRBV7-3 with TRBJ1-3, with D unclear. The germline gives CDR1 SGHTA, CDR2 FQGTGA. The CDR3 loop spans 15 amino acids. Trimming took 5 bases from V and 2 from J, leaving 13 bases between them. CDR3 bases: TGTGCCAGCAGCCCCACCGGGGAAACTGGAAACACCATATATTTT. Encoded protein: CASSPTGETGNTIYF.

The chain employs TRBV2 and TRBJ1-2, with D possibly matching TRBD1 (5 bases). Trimming took off 7 bases at V and 2 bases at J, with 11 bases between the two ends. Germline CDR1 reads SNHLY; CDR2 reads FYNNEI. The CDR3 spans 13 residues. CDR3 in amino acids: CASMEGWNYGYTF. In nucleotides, the CDR3 is TGTGCCAGCATGGAGGGGTGGAACTATGGCTACACCTTC. Using reference TRBV2 and TRBJ1-2 for the parts outside the CDR3, the full variable domain is EPEVTQTPSHQVTQMGQEVILRCVPISNHLYFYWYRQILGQKVEFLVSFYNNEISEKSEIFDDQFSVERPDGSNFTLKIRSTKLEDSAMYFCASMEGWNYGYTFGSGTRLTVV.

This chain connects TRBV27 to TRBJ2-5; D is undetermined. Germline CDR1 is MNHEY and CDR2 is SMNVEV (reference sequence). V was shortened by 4 bases and J by 5 bases, with 14 bases between the two germline ends. The CDR3 length is 14 residues. The CDR3 protein is CASSSLGPWETQYF. In nucleotides, the CDR3 is TGTGCCAGCAGTTCCCTAGGCCCTTGGGAGACCCAGTACTTC.

The rearrangement links TRBV11-2 to TRBJ2-1; the match to TRBD2 covers 11 bases. The CDR3 loop spans 15 amino acids. V shed 4 bases, J shed 5 bases, and the junction held 4 bases outside the gene matches. Germline values: CDR1 SGHAT, CDR2 FQNNGV. CDR3 in DNA: TGTGCCAGCAGCTATAGCGGGAGGGTCGACAATGAGCAGTTCTTC. Protein sequence: CASSYSGRVDNEQFF.